This T cell receptor beta chain was captured by sequencing in a study of CD4 T cells in relation to SARS-CoV-2 and coronaviruses. General study results and limits: In around 67% of donors, memory CD4+ clonotypes crossrecognized SARS-CoV-2 and at least one common cold coronavirus spike. No crossreactivity against non-spike viral proteins was tested here. Culture-expanded clones reflect memory recall rather than primary priming during culture.

TCRdb's copy holds only in-frame clones and misses some; the assay was immunoSEQ multiplex PCR. In the table there are approximately 70,000 clones, 90% to 95% of which are singletons. Germline loops: CDR1 MNHEY, CDR2 SMNVEV (reference sequence). With 2 bases clipped from V and 7 bases from J, the junction kept 7 bases outside the gene matches. The CDR3 is 16 amino acids. This clone has only a few counts. The antigen remains undetermined. The unexposed donors gave CD4+ T cells in about 2011-2019, prior to COVID-19. This TCR was sampled from a human donor in good health. The chain employs TRBV27 and TRBJ1-6, with TRBD1 identical over 8 bases. Source material: naive CD4+ T cells from PBMCs. Indicated subset: naive CD4+ T cells isolated by negative enrichment. DNA of the CDR3: TGTGCCAGCAGTTTAAAAGCAGGGACAGGAAATTCACCCCTCCACTTT. This gives the protein CASSLKAGTGNSPLHF.